This entry lists 13 T cell receptor beta chains sequenced from one sample in a study of cytomegalovirus exposure and HLA in healthy donors. PCR employed 60 Vbeta and 13 Jbeta primers. The protocol was immunoSEQ multiplex PCR, while the TCRdb copy is restricted to in-frame clones and leaves out a portion. Of over 150,000 clones listed, 70% to 90% are singletons. Sequenced input: PBMCs. Receptor source: a man aged 25-45 years in good health and CMV-seropositive.

This chain connects TRBV19 to TRBJ1-2; tentatively, D is TRBD1 (5 bases). V was pared by 3 bases and J by 5 bases, with 16 bases between. The germline V gene encodes CDR1 LNHDA and CDR2 SQIVND (reference sequence). This CDR3 is 15 amino acids long. The CDR3 DNA reads TGTGCCAGTAGTATGACCGGGGGGGTGTGGTATGGCTACACCTTC. It encodes CASSMTGGVWYGYTF. Complete variable domain (other parts from reference TRBV19 and TRBJ1-2): DGGITQSPKYLFRKEGQNVTLSCEQNLNHDAMYWYRQDPGQGLRLIYYSQIVNDFQKGDIAEGYSVSREKKESFPLTVTSAQKNPTAFYLCASSMTGGVWYGYTFGSGTRLTVV.

The genes are TRBV7-6 and TRBJ2-7; D may be TRBD2 (6 bases). Per the germline V gene, CDR1 is SGHVS and CDR2 is FNYEAQ. The germline V and J ends were trimmed by 2 bases and 2 bases, with 10 bases remaining between them. The CDR3 length is 14 residues. The CDR3 nucleotides read TGTGCCAGCAGCTTATGGGAGGCGGCCTACGAGCAGTACGTC. This sequence encodes CASSLWEAAYEQYV.

The V and J genes are TRBV7-2 and TRBJ2-1; no firm D call. The germline V gene has CDR1 SGHTA and CDR2 FQGNSA. This CDR3 comprises 16 residues. Trimming shortened V by 7 bases and J by 1 base, and 17 bases separated the two germline ends. CDR3 nucleotides: TGTGCCAGCACCCTTGGGTTGGGCCTTTCCTACAATGAGCAGTTCTTC. It codes for CASTLGLGLSYNEQFF.

Only a few counts were recorded for this clone. The chain carries TRBV6-5 and TRBJ1-1; a possible D gene is TRBD1 (6 bases). The germline V gene encodes CDR1 MNHEY and CDR2 SVGAGI. With 0 bases removed from V and 7 bases from J, the gap between germline ends came to 12 bases. This CDR3 has 14 amino acids. In DNA form, the CDR3 reads TGTGCCAGCAGTTACTCGAGGACAGTACATGAAGCTTTCTTT. This codes for CASSYSRTVHEAFF.

The chain has TRBV5-4 and TRBJ1-1; the D gene is possibly TRBD1 (5 bases). Germline values: CDR1 SGHNT, CDR2 YYREEE (reference sequence). The length of the CDR3 is 15 residues. Deletions cut 2 bases from V and 6 bases from J, with 17 bases between. CDR3 bases: TGTGCCAGCAGCTTACTTACCGGGGGGGGTGCTGAAGCTTTCTTT. This gives the protein CASSLLTGGGAEAFF.

The chain couples TRBV6-1 to TRBJ1-5; no clear D. Per germline, CDR1 MNHNS and CDR2 SASEGT. CDR3 length equals 12 residues. Trimming left V 7 bases short and J 5 bases short, with 9 bases between. The CDR3 bases are TGTGCCAGCACTACCCTCTATCAGCCCCAGCATTTT. It codes for CASTTLYQPQHF.

The DNA for the CDR3 is TGTGCCAGCAGCTCGGACAGGGTCTCCTACGAGCAGTACTTC. This translates into CASSSDRVSYEQYF. V usage is TRBV13 and J usage is TRBJ2-7; 8 nucleotides align to TRBD1. The CDR3 loop spans 14 amino acids. Germline-derived CDR1 and CDR2 are PRHDT and FYEKMQ (reference sequence). The V gene end was trimmed by 4 bases and the J gene end by 0 bases; junction bases not matched to a gene: 2.

The gene calls are TRBV4-2 and TRBJ1-1; D unclear. CDR1 and CDR2 from the germline V gene are LGHNA and YNFKEQ. Between the trimmed V and J ends, which lost 2 bases and 1 base, there was a span of 5 bases. The CDR3 has 13 residues. The DNA for the CDR3 is TGTGCCAGCAGCCAAAAGCGGAACACTGAAGCTTTCTTT. Amino acids: CASSQKRNTEAFF.

The chain links TRBV20-1 to TRBJ2-5; D is unclear. Trimming shortened V by 0 bases and J by 11 bases, and 10 bases separated the two germline ends. This CDR3 is built from 11 residues. Germline V CDR1 and CDR2: DFQATT, SNEGSKA (reference sequence). The CDR3 loop reads CSARDDREQYF. The CDR3 bases are TGCAGTGCTAGAGATGATAGAGAGCAGTACTTC.

J is TRBJ2-3 and V is TRBV18; possibly TRBD1 for D (6 bases). Germline CDR1 is KGHSH and CDR2 is LQKENI. The CDR3 sequence is 17 residues long. Trimming took off 2 bases at V and 4 bases at J, with 19 bases between the two ends. CDR3 DNA sequence: TGTGCCAGCTCACCAATGATTGCAGGGGCCAATGCAGATACGCAGTATTTT. It codes for CASSPMIAGANADTQYF.

This chain uses TRBV10-3 with TRBJ2-7; 9 nucleotides agree with TRBD1. Germline CDR1 and CDR2: ENHRY and SYGVKD. The CDR3 runs to 13 residues. The V and J ends lost 6 bases and 3 bases, in that order; junction bases with no gene match: 3. CDR3 sequence: CAISRDRDYEQYF. Written as DNA, the CDR3 is TGTGCCATCAGCCGGGACAGGGACTACGAGCAGTACTTC.

The chain uses TRBV6-5 and TRBJ2-1; TRBD1 matches at 9 bases. J gave up 1 base and V 0 bases, and 1 base lay outside the gene matches. The CDR3 totals 16 residues. The V gene's germline CDR1 is MNHEY and CDR2 SVGAGI. CDR3 protein: CASSYSQGASYNEQFF. The DNA for the CDR3 is TGTGCCAGCAGTTACTCACAGGGGGCTTCCTACAATGAGCAGTTCTTC.

This rearrangement joins TRBV6-1 to TRBJ1-1; a weak D match, TRBD1 (6 bases). Germline CDR1 and CDR2: MNHNS and SASEGT. The CDR3 is 15 residues long. The V end lost 6 bases, the J end lost 0 bases, and 14 bases lay between the germline ends. The CDR3 DNA follows: TGTGCCAGCAGAAGCCGGACAGAGGTGAACACTGAAGCTTTCTTT. As protein: CASRSRTEVNTEAFF.